The 20 T cell receptor beta chains below all came from one sample that was sequenced in a study of CD8 T cells in Susac syndrome. When the RNA was reverse transcribed, random hexamers were used with an input of roughly 0.45 to 1 ug. One entry per CDR3 protein results from TCRdb running MiXCR on the immunoSEQ multiplex PCR reads. The repertoire holds roughly 88,000 distinct CDR3 sequences, with about 95% as singletons. Sequencing was performed on CD8+ T cells from PBMCs. Receptors were obtained from a human donor with Susac syndrome.

The chain couples TRBV7-8 to TRBJ1-5; 9 positions match TRBD1. From germline, CDR1 is SGHVS and CDR2 FQNEAQ. The V and J ends lost 5 bases and 4 bases, in that order; junction bases with no gene match: 3. The CDR3 consists of 14 residues. The CDR3 sequence is CASSVGQGNQPQHF. The CDR3 coding sequence is TGTGCCAGCAGCGTCGGACAGGGGAATCAGCCCCAGCATTTT.

V gene TRBV12-3 or TRBV12-4 combines with J gene TRBJ1-3; D is possibly TRBD1 (5 bases). V lost 5 bases, J lost 0 bases, and 11 bases lay in between. The CDR3 has 15 residues. For the CDR3, the DNA is TGTGCCAGCAGTCCCTCAGGGAGCTCTGGAAACACCATATATTTT. Its protein is CASSPSGSSGNTIYF.

The chain links TRBV9 to TRBJ2-5; the match to TRBD1 covers 12 bases. The CDR3 totals 16 residues. Germline V gives CDR1 SGDLS, CDR2 YYNGEE. V lost 0 bases and J lost 9; bases outside the gene matches: 9. DNA of the CDR3: TGTGCCAGCAGCGTAGCTGGGACAGGGGGCTCGAGCGCCCAGTACTTC. Protein product: CASSVAGTGGSSAQYF.

The CDR3 protein is CASSRTGVGEQYV. The CDR3 DNA follows: TGTGCCAGCAGCCGGACAGGGGTCGGCGAGCAGTACGTC. The chain joins TRBV7-6 to TRBJ2-7; 9 nucleotides line up with TRBD1. Trimming at V came to 5 bases and at J to 6 bases, leaving 5 bases not matched to a gene. This CDR3 comprises 13 residues. From germline, CDR1 is SGHVS and CDR2 FNYEAQ.

J is TRBJ2-7 and V is TRBV6-2 or TRBV6-3; unclear D gene. This CDR3 has 12 amino acids. V was shortened by 5 bases and J by 6 bases, with 11 bases between the two germline ends. CDR1 and CDR2 (germline): MNHEY, SVGEGT. CDR3 residues: CASSLLRSEQYF. CDR3 sequence (DNA): TGTGCCAGCAGTCTCTTACGGAGCGAGCAGTACTTC.

The V call is TRBV13, the J call TRBJ2-7, with TRBD1 matching 7 bases. In germline, CDR1 is PRHDT, CDR2 FYEKMQ (reference sequence). The CDR3 runs 14 residues. J gave up 3 bases and V 5 bases, and 7 bases lay outside the gene matches. This CDR3 reads CASSHRDSGYEQYF. DNA of the CDR3: TGTGCCAGCAGCCACCGGGACAGCGGCTACGAGCAGTACTTC. The variable domain in full, completed from reference TRBV13 and TRBJ2-7, reads AAGVIQSPRHLIKEKRETATLKCYPIPRHDTVYWYQQGPGQDPQFLISFYEKMQSDKGSIPDRFSAQQFSDYHSELNMSSLELGDSALYFCASSHRDSGYEQYFGPGTRLTVT.

V and J are TRBV3-1 and TRBJ2-7, with 13 bases matching TRBD2. Trimming cost V 4 bases and J 4 bases; bases outside gene matches: 7. This CDR3 contains 16 residues. Looked up from germline, CDR1 is LGHDT and CDR2 is YNNKEL (reference sequence). The CDR3 is CASSPGLAGPAYEQYF. The CDR3 DNA follows: TGTGCCAGCAGCCCGGGACTAGCGGGACCCGCTTACGAGCAGTACTTC.

The gene calls are TRBV7-9 and TRBJ2-7, with 12 positions matching TRBD1. This CDR3 is 15 amino acids long. Germline lookup yields CDR1 SEHNR and CDR2 FQNEAQ (reference sequence). Trimming took 8 bases from V and 4 from J; bases not matched to a gene: 9. DNA of the CDR3: TGTGCCAGCTTGGGACCGGGACAGGGGGCTTACGAGCAGTACTTC. Its translation is CASLGPGQGAYEQYF.

This chain uses TRBV5-1 with TRBJ1-2; D not certain. The CDR3 is made up of 14 amino acids. Germline CDR1 and CDR2: SGHRS and YFSETQ. Trimming took off 4 bases at V and 1 base at J, with 11 bases between the two ends. The chain's CDR3 is CASSQWTDNYGYTF. The CDR3, as DNA: TGCGCCAGCAGCCAATGGACGGATAACTATGGCTACACCTTC.

This clonotype was seen a few times. The chain combines TRBV5-1 with TRBJ1-1; D is uncertain. Germline CDR1 is SGHRS and CDR2 is YFSETQ. Trimming shortened V by 5 bases and J by 4 bases, and 9 bases separated the two germline ends. The CDR3 length is 12 residues. The CDR3 region has the DNA TGCGCCAGCAGTTTATTGGGCACTGAAGCTTTCTTT. This translates into CASSLLGTEAFF.

This clonotype came up once. The V call is TRBV29-1, the J call TRBJ2-7; perhaps TRBD2 as D (5 bases). V dropped 6 bases and J dropped 0 bases, with 18 bases sitting between them. The CDR3 length is 15 residues. Germline V CDR1 and CDR2: SQVTM, ANQGSEA. CDR3 nucleotides: TGCAGCGTCGCTACAGCGGTCGATAGCTCCTACGAGCAGTACTTC. Amino acid sequence: CSVATAVDSSYEQYF.

The CDR3 region is CSARVPRPQHF. In nucleotides, the CDR3 is TGCAGTGCTAGAGTTCCCCGGCCCCAGCATTTT. The chain links TRBV20-1 to TRBJ1-5; no clear D gene. V shed 1 base and J shed 9 bases, with 7 bases lying between them. The CDR3 consists of 11 residues. Germline V lookup: CDR1 DFQATT, CDR2 SNEGSKA (reference sequence).

The chain links TRBV7-3 to TRBJ2-3; 8 nucleotides agree with TRBD1. Trimming took 5 bases from V and 3 from J; bases not matched to a gene: 10. Germline-derived CDR1 and CDR2 are SGHTA and FQGTGA. This CDR3 is built from 16 residues. CDR3 amino acids: CASSHDRGEFTDTQYF. The DNA for the CDR3 is TGTGCCAGCAGCCATGACAGGGGAGAGTTTACAGATACGCAGTATTTT.

V usage is TRBV7-9 and J usage is TRBJ2-7; 9 positions agree with TRBD2. The length of the CDR3 is 15 residues. J lost 3 bases, V lost 4 bases, and 7 bases had no gene match. CDR1 SEHNR and CDR2 FQNEAQ come from the germline V gene (reference sequence). The CDR3 region is CASSSIGGGGYEQYF. The CDR3 coding sequence is TGTGCCAGCAGCTCCATCGGCGGGGGGGGCTACGAGCAGTACTTC. Variable domain in full (rest from reference TRBV7-9 and TRBJ2-7): DTGVSQNPRHKITKRGQNVTFRCDPISEHNRLYWYRQTLGQGPEFLTYFQNEAQLEKSRLLSDRFSAERPKGSFSTLEIQRTEQGDSAMYLCASSSIGGGGYEQYFGPGTRLTVT.

V gene TRBV12-3 or TRBV12-4 combines with J gene TRBJ2-5; D not certain. Judging by the DNA end, TRBJ2-1 fits better; the J call may be wrong. CDR3 length equals 11 residues. The CDR3 DNA is TGTGCCAGCAGTTTTGGCACTACCCAGTTCTTC. Encoded protein: CASSFGTTQFF.

The chain carries TRBV29-1 and TRBJ2-1; D ambiguous. The V gene lost 5 bases and the J gene lost 9 bases, with 17 bases spanning the gap. The length of the CDR3 is 13 residues. The germline V gene has CDR1 SQVTM and CDR2 ANQGSEA. This chain's CDR3 is CSVPGVEKSEQFF. DNA for the CDR3: TGCAGCGTTCCCGGAGTGGAGAAGAGTGAGCAGTTCTTC.

The V call is TRBV12-3 or TRBV12-4, the J call TRBJ2-1; 8 bases agree with TRBD1. Trimming cost V 6 bases and J 2 bases; bases outside gene matches: 3. This CDR3 is built from 14 residues. The CDR3 protein is CASSWTGPYNEQFF. The CDR3 coding sequence is TGTGCCAGCAGCTGGACAGGGCCCTACAATGAGCAGTTCTTC.

The rearrangement joins TRBV7-9 to TRBJ2-1, with 7 positions matching TRBD2. Germline CDR1 reads SEHNR; CDR2 reads FQNEAQ (reference sequence). V shed 5 bases, J shed 4 bases, and the junction held 11 bases outside the gene matches. The CDR3 consists of 16 residues. The CDR3 DNA sequence: TGTGCCAGCAGCCCGACGGGGGGTGGACGTTACAATGAGCAGTTCTTC. Translation: CASSPTGGGRYNEQFF.

The chain is built from TRBV6-6 and TRBJ2-3; no definite D call. Germline loops: CDR1 MNHNY, CDR2 SVGAGI (reference sequence). V lost 6 bases to trimming and J lost 2 bases, with 18 bases between them. CDR3 length equals 16 residues. The CDR3 sequence is CASSPLDPTPTDTQYF. The CDR3, as DNA: TGTGCCAGCAGCCCCCTGGATCCTACCCCCACAGATACGCAGTATTTT.

The chain joins TRBV9 to TRBJ2-1; weak D call: TRBD2 (5 bases). The CDR3 loop spans 12 amino acids. Germline V CDR1 and CDR2: SGDLS, YYNGEE. V was pared by 0 bases and J by 8 bases, with 6 bases between. CDR3 in DNA: TGTGCCAGCAGCGTAGATAGCGATGAGCAGTTCTTC. This gives the protein CASSVDSDEQFF.